These 2 T cell receptor beta chains share one sample of origin, sequenced in a study of shared clonotypes between healthy human individuals (dated by TCRdb to 2018 to 2020). Library preparation was by the immunoSEQ multiplex PCR assay. In TCRdb, the immuneACCESS table is reduced to in-frame sequences with V and J assigned. These tables do not hold every clone; where another copy was compared, an unresolved V gene accounts for under half, and the others remain unexplained. For this sample the table gives 2 million to 2.5 million clones, of which 95% were detected only once. The ten largest clones capture roughly 0.13% of the sample. Sequencing used naive CD4+ T cells sorted from blood. The sample's cell subset or site, from its label and the paper: CD45RA+ positively selected. Receptors originate from a man aged 18 to 35 in good health.

The chain recombines TRBV10-1 with TRBJ2-5; 13 nucleotides align to TRBD2. This CDR3 region has 16 residues. Germline assignment: CDR1 WNHNN and CDR2 SYGVQD (reference sequence). J lost 2 bases, V lost 2 bases, and 2 bases had no gene match. CDR3 nucleotides: TGCGCCAGCAGTGAGAAACTAGCGGGGGGGCAAGAGACCCAGTACTTC. Amino acids: CASSEKLAGGQETQYF.

The gene calls are TRBV5-6 and TRBJ2-1, with TRBD1 matching 9 bases. Germline values: CDR1 SGHDT, CDR2 YYEEEE. Trimming at V came to 3 bases and at J to 8 bases, leaving 12 bases not matched to a gene. The CDR3 is 16 residues long. The CDR3 sequence: CASSYLGQGYGDEQFF. The CDR3, as DNA: TGTGCCAGCAGCTATTTGGGACAGGGTTACGGCGATGAGCAGTTCTTC.